This TCR beta chain was identified in a study of blood T cells in healthy people across ages. The sample holds a few counts of this clonotype. Its antigen is unidentified. Findings and limits, study-wide: It was the long-lived donors that had more naive CD4+ cells and higher diversity than aged donors.

A second PCR of roughly 6 to 12 cycles used a sample-barcoded 5' primer and a J-beta primer mix. TCRdb itself ran the 5' RACE reads through MiXCR, one entry per CDR3 protein. This table has 380,000 or so distinct CDR3 sequences, 45% to 60% appearing once. Trimming left V 0 bases short and J 2 bases short, with 18 bases between. This CDR3 has 18 amino acids. The germline V gene has CDR1 LGHNA and CDR2 YNFKEQ. The sequenced material came from blood. The source is a man aged 55 to 70 in good health. This chain joins TRBV4-2 and TRBJ2-3; maybe TRBD1 (5 bases). As DNA, the CDR3 is TGTGCCAGCAGCCAAGATCACAAGGCAGGGCCAATCACAGATACGCAGTATTTT. This codes for CASSQDHKAGPITDTQYF.